Each of the 24 T cell receptor beta chains below was sequenced from the same sample in a study of T cells in Graves' hyperthyroidism and ophthalmopathy. Amplification of TCR beta CDR3 regions used RNA as the template. First-round RT-PCR of the TCR CDR3 relied on the HTBI primer set. In TCRdb, the multiplex PCR reads were re-called with MiXCR into one record per CDR3 protein. The sample lists 300,000 to 400,000 distinct CDR3 sequences; approximately 14% were seen once. The sequencing input was blood. The receptors stem from a woman aged 30 to 39 with Graves' ophthalmopathy.

This clonotype showed up just a few times. A read error is possible here, since a much larger clone lies one base away. The CDR3 does not end in the conserved phenylalanine or tryptophan, so this is likely a read error. The J gene is TRBJ2-7, the V gene TRBV24-1; D is possibly TRBD1 (6 bases). The V gene's germline CDR1 is KGHDR and CDR2 SFDVKD. This CDR3 has 13 residues. V was shortened by 8 bases and J by 3 bases, with 13 bases between the two germline ends. The DNA for the CDR3 is TGTGCCACCAATAGGACAGACAACTACGAGCAGTACCTC. It is translated as CATNRTDNYEQYL.

This clonotype was observed at least ten times. V usage is TRBV9 and J usage is TRBJ2-3, with TRBD1 matching 7 bases. In germline, CDR1 is SGDLS, CDR2 YYNGEE. V dropped 4 bases and J dropped 0; count of bases not matched to a gene: 17. This CDR3 is built from 19 residues. In nucleotides, the CDR3 is TGTGCCAGCAGCTTCCTAACACCGGGACAGTCTTATAGCACAGATACGCAGTATTTT. This sequence encodes CASSFLTPGQSYSTDTQYF.

The chain is built from TRBV19 and TRBJ2-7; TRBD2 agrees at 8 bases. The length of the CDR3 is 17 residues. Trimming removed 7 bases from V and 2 bases from J; junction bases left unmatched: 16. CDR1 is LNHDA and CDR2 is SQIVND in the germline V gene (reference sequence). CDR3 coding DNA: TGTGCCAGTACTCCGACCATCCGGGGGGGCCGAACCTACGAGCAGTACTTC. Its translation: CASTPTIRGGRTYEQYF.

This clonotype was seen many times. The chain joins TRBV7-9 to TRBJ2-7, with D hard to call. CDR1 and CDR2 from the germline V gene are SEHNR and FQNEAQ (reference sequence). Trimming cost V 2 bases and J 5 bases, with 7 bases left between them. This CDR3 comprises 12 residues. CDR3: CASSLLGDEQYF. The DNA of the CDR3 is TGTGCCAGCAGCTTATTAGGCGACGAGCAGTACTTC.

There are many counts of this clonotype. The rearrangement joins TRBV13 to TRBJ2-3; TRBD1 matches at 9 bases. The V segment lost 2 bases and the J segment 6 bases; nucleotides outside the gene matches: 3. The V gene's germline CDR1 is PRHDT and CDR2 FYEKMQ (reference sequence). The CDR3 spans 14 residues. This CDR3 reads CASSLHRGRDTQYF. DNA of the CDR3: TGTGCCAGCAGCTTACACAGGGGGCGCGATACGCAGTATTTT.

This clonotype has a count of ten or more. The chain recombines TRBV20-1 with TRBJ2-5, with 9 bases matching TRBD2. V lost 0 bases to trimming and J lost 4 bases; unmatched junction nucleotides: 3. In germline, CDR1 is DFQATT, CDR2 SNEGSKA (reference sequence). The CDR3 has 14 amino acids. DNA for the CDR3: TGCAGTGCTAGAGAGGGCGGGGGGGCAGAGACCCAGTACTTC. Translated: CSAREGGGAETQYF.

This clonotype appeared many times. CDR3 region: CASSEGRGQGAQHF. CDR3 in DNA: TGTGCCAGCAGTGAAGGCAGGGGGCAAGGGGCCCAGCATTTT. The V gene is TRBV2, the J gene TRBJ1-5, with 8 positions matching TRBD1. In germline, CDR1 is SNHLY, CDR2 FYNNEI. Trimming cost V 1 base and J 11 bases; bases outside gene matches: 7. The CDR3 covers 14 residues. The full variable domain, rest sourced from reference TRBV2 and TRBJ1-5, is EPEVTQTPSHQVTQMGQEVILRCVPISNHLYFYWYRQILGQKVEFLVSFYNNEISEKSEIFDDQFSVERPDGSNFTLKIRSTKLEDSAMYFCASSEGRGQGAQHFGDGTRLSIL.

This clonotype was found many times. The V gene is TRBV7-9, the J gene TRBJ2-3; D possibly matches TRBD1 or TRBD2 (5 bases each). The CDR3 loop spans 15 amino acids. Per the germline V gene, CDR1 is SEHNR and CDR2 is FQNEAQ (reference sequence). With 6 bases removed from V and 2 bases from J, the gap between germline ends came to 15 bases. CDR3: CASSLIGGTTDTQYF. The DNA for the CDR3 is TGTGCCAGCAGTCTAATTGGGGGAACCACAGATACGCAGTATTTT.

This clonotype was found many times. A much larger clonotype is one base distant, so this may be a read error. The chain carries TRBV13 and TRBJ2-5; D perhaps matches TRBD1 (6 bases). Germline lookup yields CDR1 PRHDT and CDR2 FYEKMQ (reference sequence). The CDR3 extends over 15 amino acids. The CDR3 loop reads CAGSLWQGSQETQYF. Here the CDR3 DNA reads TGTGCCGGCAGCTTATGGCAGGGGTCACAAGAGACCCAGTACTTC. The variable domain in full, with the rest retrieved from reference TRBV13 and TRBJ2-5, is AAGVIQSPRHLIKEKRETATLKCYPIPRHDTVYWYQQGPGQDPQFLISFYEKMQSDKGSIPDRFSAQQFSDYHSELNMSSLELGDSALYFCAGSLWQGSQETQYFGPGTRLLVL.

This clonotype was picked up many times. The J gene is TRBJ2-6, the V gene TRBV6-1, with a possible D match to TRBD1 (5 bases). Trimming cost V 6 bases and J 1 base, with 10 bases left between them. Germline V gene data show CDR1 as MNHNS and CDR2 as SASEGT. The CDR3 has 15 amino acids. CDR3 DNA sequence: TGTGCCAGCAGACCGTCAGGGTCTGGGGCCAACGTCCTGACTTTC. Translating it yields CASRPSGSGANVLTF.

This clonotype was recorded many times. The chain carries TRBV6-1 and TRBJ2-7; tentatively, D is TRBD1 (5 bases). This CDR3 region has 11 residues. The V and J ends lost 10 bases and 6 bases respectively, with 13 bases between them. CDR1 MNHNS and CDR2 SASEGT come from the germline V gene. CDR3 in amino acids: CATDSIGEQYF. CDR3 nucleotides: TGTGCCACCGACAGTATTGGCGAGCAGTACTTC.

On this clonotype: Germline is not matched at one junction end, which may reflect a read error. The chain links TRBV19 to TRBJ1-2; D ambiguous. CDR1 is LNHDA, CDR2 SQIVND, per germline (reference sequence). The CDR3 sequence is 14 residues long. DNA of the CDR3: TGTGCCAGTAGTACTGGGAAAACTAACTATGGCTGCACCTTC. It codes for CASSTGKTNYGCTF.

This clonotype appeared many times. The chain employs TRBV7-9 and TRBJ2-7; D gene uncertain. The CDR3 totals 14 residues. Looked up from germline, CDR1 is SEHNR and CDR2 is FQNEAQ (reference sequence). The ends were cut back, 2 bases at V and 3 bases at J, with 11 bases in the middle. The CDR3 is CASSLRMGNYEQYF. The DNA of the CDR3 is TGTGCCAGCAGCTTAAGGATGGGAAACTACGAGCAGTACTTC.

In its sample, this clonotype was seen many times. The rearrangement joins TRBV6-2 or TRBV6-3 to TRBJ2-7, with 7 positions matching TRBD2. This CDR3 contains 15 residues. Germline-derived CDR1 and CDR2 are MNHEY and SVGEGT. Trimming cost V 0 bases and J 0 bases; bases outside gene matches: 2. The CDR3 DNA follows: TGTGCCAGCAGTTACTCGTCGGGGGGCTCCTACGAGCAGTACTTC. It encodes CASSYSSGGSYEQYF.

The chain couples TRBV6-1 to TRBJ2-3; no clear D. Trimming stripped 11 bases from V and 2 bases from J, with 14 bases between. CDR1 is MNHNS, CDR2 SASEGT, per germline. The CDR3 is 13 residues long. CDR3 nucleotide sequence: TGTGCCGCCGGACGGTCCTTCACAGATACGCAGTATTTT. Translated, it gives CAAGRSFTDTQYF.

This clonotype was seen repeatedly, ten times or more. This chain uses TRBV15 with TRBJ1-1; a weak D match, TRBD1 (6 bases). This CDR3 has 21 amino acids. Germline CDR1 LNHNV, CDR2 YYDKDF (reference sequence). V was trimmed by 4 bases and J by 2 bases, leaving 32 bases between them. The CDR3 loop is CATSTILMTGPLQPPNTEAFF. For the CDR3, the DNA is TGTGCCACCAGCACGATCCTCATGACAGGACCCCTACAACCTCCAAACACTGAAGCTTTCTTT.

This clonotype was counted at least ten times. Here the CDR3 DNA reads TGTGCCAGCAGCCTCCATACCTACGAGCAGTACTTC. Its translation is CASSLHTYEQYF. This rearrangement joins TRBV7-9 to TRBJ2-7; D not certain. Between the trimmed V and J ends, which lost 5 bases and 2 bases, there was a span of 7 bases. Germline lookup yields CDR1 SEHNR and CDR2 FQNEAQ (reference sequence). This CDR3 is 12 amino acids long.

The sample holds many counts of this clonotype. The gene calls are TRBV28 and TRBJ1-2; D is possibly TRBD1 (5 bases). Trimming cost V 3 bases and J 13 bases, with 12 bases left between them. The CDR3 is 11 amino acids. Germline V CDR1 and CDR2: MDHEN, SYDVKM. The CDR3 nucleotides are TGTGCCAGCAGTTTTCGCCGACAGACCACCTTC. Protein product: CASSFRRQTTF.

A note on this clonotype: This may be a read error: a much more frequent sequence differs by one nucleotide. Since the CDR3 does not end with the conserved phenylalanine or tryptophan, this likely comes from a read error. This chain links TRBV12-3 or TRBV12-4 with TRBJ1-2, with 7 bases lining up with TRBD1. The CDR3 extends over 13 amino acids. Germline trimming cut 5 bases from V and 7 bases from J; bases unmatched to any gene: 7. The DNA for the CDR3 is TGTGCCAGCAGTGTGACAGGGCAAGTTGGCTACACCCTC. This codes for CASSVTGQVGYTL.

This clonotype was counted at least ten times. This chain links TRBV20-1 with TRBJ2-7; 8 bases line up with TRBD2. The length of the CDR3 is 16 residues. Trimming took 5 bases from V and 3 from J; bases not matched to a gene: 15. Germline CDR1 reads DFQATT; CDR2 reads SNEGSKA (reference sequence). CDR3 in amino acids: CSAEGLVGAGVYEQYF. The CDR3 bases are TGCAGTGCTGAGGGACTAGTGGGGGCCGGGGTCTACGAGCAGTACTTC.

This clonotype has just a few counts. This chain links TRBV9 with TRBJ1-4, with a weak D call TRBD1 (5 bases). Germline CDR1 is SGDLS and CDR2 is YYNGEE. There are 16 residues in the CDR3. V lost 4 bases, J lost 0 bases, and 13 bases lay in between. The CDR3 is CASSPDGGATNEKLFF. CDR3 bases: TGTGCCAGCAGCCCAGACGGGGGTGCAACTAATGAAAAACTGTTTTTT. Looking up the rest from reference TRBV9 and TRBJ1-4 gives the full variable domain: DSGVTQTPKHLITATGQRVTLRCSPRSGDLSVYWYQQSLDQGLQFLIQYYNGEERAKGNILERFSAQQFPDLHSELNLSSLELGDSALYFCASSPDGGATNEKLFFGSGTQLSVL.

This clonotype was detected many times. The V and J genes are TRBV12-3 or TRBV12-4 and TRBJ2-7; no firm D call. With 7 bases removed from V and 5 bases from J, the gap between germline ends came to 15 bases. The CDR3 is 13 amino acids. The CDR3 spells CASKSGPRDEQYF. The CDR3 nucleotides read TGTGCCAGCAAATCCGGGCCTAGGGACGAGCAGTACTTC.

V usage is TRBV6-1 and J usage is TRBJ2-3; 11 bases agree with TRBD2. The V segment lost 6 bases and the J segment 2 bases; nucleotides outside the gene matches: 7. The germline CDR1 and CDR2 sequences are MNHNS and SASEGT. There are 16 residues in the CDR3. The CDR3 protein is CASRLTSGGFTDTQYF. The DNA for the CDR3 is TGTGCCAGCAGATTAACTAGCGGGGGATTCACAGATACGCAGTATTTT.

This clonotype was recorded many times. V gene TRBV7-3 combines with J gene TRBJ2-1; D is perhaps TRBD2 (5 bases). V lost 4 bases and J 0 bases, leaving 22 bases between the germline ends. This CDR3 is built from 19 residues. CDR1 SGHTA and CDR2 FQGTGA come from the germline V gene. CDR3 sequence reads: CASSSPRERAPFSYNEQFF. The CDR3 nucleotides are TGTGCCAGCAGCTCTCCCCGGGAAAGGGCTCCCTTCTCCTACAATGAGCAGTTCTTC.